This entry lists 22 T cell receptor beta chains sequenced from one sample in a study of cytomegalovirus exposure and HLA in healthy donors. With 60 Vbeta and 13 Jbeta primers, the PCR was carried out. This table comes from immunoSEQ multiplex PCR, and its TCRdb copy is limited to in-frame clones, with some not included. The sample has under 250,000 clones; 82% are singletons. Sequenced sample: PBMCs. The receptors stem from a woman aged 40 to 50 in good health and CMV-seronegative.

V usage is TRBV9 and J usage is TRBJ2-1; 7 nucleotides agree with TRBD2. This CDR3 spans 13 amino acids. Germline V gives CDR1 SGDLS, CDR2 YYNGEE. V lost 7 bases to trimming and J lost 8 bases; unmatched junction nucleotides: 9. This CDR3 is CASGLAVRDEQFF. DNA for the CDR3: TGTGCCAGCGGGCTAGCGGTCCGGGATGAGCAGTTCTTC.

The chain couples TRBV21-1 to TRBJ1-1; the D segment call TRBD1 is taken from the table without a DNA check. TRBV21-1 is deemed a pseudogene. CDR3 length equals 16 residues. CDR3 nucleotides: TGTGCCAGCAGCAAATGGGCCCTTGTCCCGAACACTGAAGCTTTCTTT. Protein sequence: CASSKWALVPNTEAFF.

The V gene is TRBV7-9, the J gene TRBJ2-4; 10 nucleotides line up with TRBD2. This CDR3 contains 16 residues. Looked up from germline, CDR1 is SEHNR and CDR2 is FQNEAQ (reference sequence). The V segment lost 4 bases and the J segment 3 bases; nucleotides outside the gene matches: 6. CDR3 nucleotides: TGTGCCAGCAGCTACCAACTAGCGGGAAGCAAAAACATTCAGTACTTC. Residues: CASSYQLAGSKNIQYF.

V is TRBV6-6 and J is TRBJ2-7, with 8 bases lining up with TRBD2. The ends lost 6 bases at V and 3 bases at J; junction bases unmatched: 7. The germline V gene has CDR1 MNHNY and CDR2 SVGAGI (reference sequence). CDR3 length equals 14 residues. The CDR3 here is CASRGSGKNYEQYF. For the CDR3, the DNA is TGTGCCAGCAGAGGTAGCGGGAAGAACTACGAGCAGTACTTC.

CDR3 sequence: CASSLEFLAGAGANVLTF. The CDR3, as DNA: TGTGCCAGCAGCTTGGAGTTCCTAGCGGGAGCTGGGGCCAACGTCCTGACTTTC. The J gene is TRBJ2-6, the V gene TRBV5-6; 10 nucleotides align to TRBD2. This CDR3 has 18 amino acids. CDR1 is SGHDT and CDR2 is YYEEEE in the germline V gene. The V gene end was trimmed by 0 bases and the J gene end by 2 bases; junction bases not matched to a gene: 5.

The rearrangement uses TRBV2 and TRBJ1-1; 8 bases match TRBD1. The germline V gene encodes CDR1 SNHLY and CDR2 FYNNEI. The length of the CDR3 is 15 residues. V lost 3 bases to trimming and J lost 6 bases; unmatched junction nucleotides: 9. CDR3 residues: CASSDRDRIGSEAFF. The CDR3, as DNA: TGTGCCAGCAGTGATAGGGACAGGATAGGATCTGAAGCTTTCTTT.

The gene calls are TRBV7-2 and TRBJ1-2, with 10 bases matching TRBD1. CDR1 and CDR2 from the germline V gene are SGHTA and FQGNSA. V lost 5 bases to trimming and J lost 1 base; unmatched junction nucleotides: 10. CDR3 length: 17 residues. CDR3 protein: CASSHPGQGRCNYGYTF. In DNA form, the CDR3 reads TGTGCCAGCAGCCATCCGGGACAGGGGCGATGTAACTATGGCTACACCTTC.

CDR3 DNA: TGTGCCAGCCATAACCGGGACACCTTTTCGGGCACCGGGGAGCTGTTTTTT. As protein: CASHNRDTFSGTGELFF. The chain links TRBV18 to TRBJ2-2; D is possibly TRBD1 (6 bases). The germline V and J ends were trimmed by 8 bases and 4 bases, with 23 bases remaining between them. The germline V gene encodes CDR1 KGHSH and CDR2 LQKENI. There are 17 residues in the CDR3.

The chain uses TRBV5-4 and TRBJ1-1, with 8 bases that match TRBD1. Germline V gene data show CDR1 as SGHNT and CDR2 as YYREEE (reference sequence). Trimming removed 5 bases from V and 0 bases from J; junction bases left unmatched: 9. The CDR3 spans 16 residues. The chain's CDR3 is CASRGQDRALNTEAFF. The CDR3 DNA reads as TGTGCCAGCAGGGGCCAGGACAGGGCGTTGAACACTGAAGCTTTCTTT.

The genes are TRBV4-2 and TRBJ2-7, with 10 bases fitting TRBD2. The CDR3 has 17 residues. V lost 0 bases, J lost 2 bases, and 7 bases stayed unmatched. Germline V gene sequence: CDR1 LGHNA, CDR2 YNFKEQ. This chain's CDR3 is CASSQDQASGGPYEQYF. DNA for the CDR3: TGTGCCAGCAGCCAAGATCAGGCTAGCGGGGGCCCCTACGAGCAGTACTTC.

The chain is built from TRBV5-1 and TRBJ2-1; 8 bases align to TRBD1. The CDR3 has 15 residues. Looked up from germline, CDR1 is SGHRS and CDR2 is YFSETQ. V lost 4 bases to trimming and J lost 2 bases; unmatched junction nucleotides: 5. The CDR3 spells CASSQGARTYNEQFF. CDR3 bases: TGCGCCAGCAGCCAGGGGGCGCGGACCTACAATGAGCAGTTCTTC.

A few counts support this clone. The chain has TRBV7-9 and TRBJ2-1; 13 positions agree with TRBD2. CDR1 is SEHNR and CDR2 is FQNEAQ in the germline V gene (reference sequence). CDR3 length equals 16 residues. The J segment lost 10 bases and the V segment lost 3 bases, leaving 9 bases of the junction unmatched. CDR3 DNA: TGTGCCAGCAGCTTGCTACTAGCGGGAGGGCCTCGGGAGCAGTTCTTC. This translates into CASSLLLAGGPREQFF.

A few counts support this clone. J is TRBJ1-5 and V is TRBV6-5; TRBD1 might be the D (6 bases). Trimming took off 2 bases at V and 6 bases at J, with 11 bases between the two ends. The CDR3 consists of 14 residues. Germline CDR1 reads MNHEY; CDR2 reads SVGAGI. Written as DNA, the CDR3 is TGTGCCAGCAGTTACACAACAGGGAGTCAGCCCCAGCATTTT. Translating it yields CASSYTTGSQPQHF.

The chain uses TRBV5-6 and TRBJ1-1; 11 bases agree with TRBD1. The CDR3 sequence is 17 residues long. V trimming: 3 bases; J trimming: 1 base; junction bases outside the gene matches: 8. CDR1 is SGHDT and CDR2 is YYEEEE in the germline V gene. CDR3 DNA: TGTGCCAGCAGCTACCGGACAGGGGGCGCGAGGAACACTGAAGCTTTCTTT. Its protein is CASSYRTGGARNTEAFF.

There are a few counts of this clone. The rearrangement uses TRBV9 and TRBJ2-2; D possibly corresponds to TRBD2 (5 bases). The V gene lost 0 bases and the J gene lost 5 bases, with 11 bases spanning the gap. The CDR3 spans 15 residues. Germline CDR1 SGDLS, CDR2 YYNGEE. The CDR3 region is CASSVAGIRTGELFF. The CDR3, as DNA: TGTGCCAGCAGCGTAGCGGGAATAAGGACCGGGGAGCTGTTTTTT.

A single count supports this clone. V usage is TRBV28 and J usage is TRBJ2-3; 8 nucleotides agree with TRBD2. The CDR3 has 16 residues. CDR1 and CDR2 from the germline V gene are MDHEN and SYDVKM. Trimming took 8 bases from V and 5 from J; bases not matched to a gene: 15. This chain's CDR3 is CASGPLGAGGEDTQYF. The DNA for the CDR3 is TGTGCCAGCGGACCGTTGGGGGCGGGAGGAGAAGATACGCAGTATTTT.

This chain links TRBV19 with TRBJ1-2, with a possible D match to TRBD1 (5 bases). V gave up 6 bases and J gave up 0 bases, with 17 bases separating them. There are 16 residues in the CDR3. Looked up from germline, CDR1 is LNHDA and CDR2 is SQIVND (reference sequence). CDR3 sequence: CASRPPRPGANYGYTF. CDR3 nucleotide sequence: TGTGCCAGTAGGCCCCCCCGTCCGGGGGCTAACTATGGCTACACCTTC.

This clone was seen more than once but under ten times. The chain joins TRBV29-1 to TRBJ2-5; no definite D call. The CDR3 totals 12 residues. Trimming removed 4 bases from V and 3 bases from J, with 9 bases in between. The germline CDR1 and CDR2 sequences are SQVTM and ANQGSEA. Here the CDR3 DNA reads TGCAGCGTTGTTCAAACAGAAGAGACCCAGTACTTC. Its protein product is CSVVQTEETQYF. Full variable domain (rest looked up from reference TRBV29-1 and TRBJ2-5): SAVISQKPSRDICQRGTSLTIQCQVDSQVTMMFWYRQQPGQSLTLIATANQGSEATYESGFVIDKFPISRPNLTFSTLTVSNMSPEDSSIYLCSVVQTEETQYFGPGTRLLVL.

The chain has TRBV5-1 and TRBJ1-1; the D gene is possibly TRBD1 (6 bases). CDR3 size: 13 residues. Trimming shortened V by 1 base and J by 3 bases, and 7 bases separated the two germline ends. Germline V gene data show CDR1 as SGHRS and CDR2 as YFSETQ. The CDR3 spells CASSLNRDTEAFF. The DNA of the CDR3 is TGCGCCAGCAGCTTGAACAGGGACACTGAAGCTTTCTTT.

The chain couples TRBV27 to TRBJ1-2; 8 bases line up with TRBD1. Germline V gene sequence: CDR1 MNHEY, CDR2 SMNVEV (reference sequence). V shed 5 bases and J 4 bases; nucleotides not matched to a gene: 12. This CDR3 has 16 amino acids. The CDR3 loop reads CASSALGTGLAYGYTF. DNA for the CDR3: TGTGCCAGCAGTGCACTCGGGACAGGACTCGCCTATGGCTACACCTTC.

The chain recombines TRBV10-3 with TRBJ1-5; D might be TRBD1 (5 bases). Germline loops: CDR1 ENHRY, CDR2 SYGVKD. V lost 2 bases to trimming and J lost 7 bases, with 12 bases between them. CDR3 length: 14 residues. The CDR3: CAISERGEGQPQHF. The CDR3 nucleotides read TGTGCCATCAGTGAGCGGGGGGAGGGCCAGCCCCAGCATTTT.

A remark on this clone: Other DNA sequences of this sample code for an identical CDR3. CDR3 sequence: CASRYTDTQYF. The CDR3 DNA sequence: TGTGCCAGCAGGTACACAGATACGCAGTATTTT. The J gene is TRBJ2-3, the V gene TRBV2; D gene unclear. Germline CDR1 and CDR2: SNHLY and FYNNEI. Trimming shortened V by 6 bases and J by 2 bases, and 3 bases separated the two germline ends. CDR3 length equals 11 residues.